The 31 T cell receptor beta chains below were found in one sample sequenced in a study of cytomegalovirus exposure and HLA in healthy donors. The PCR was carried out with 60 Vbeta primers and 13 Jbeta primers. Sequenced by immunoSEQ multiplex PCR; TCRdb stores in-frame clones only, minus some. The repertoire table contains 130,000 to 150,000 clones. The sequencing sample was made of PBMCs. All receptors derive from a woman aged 45-65 years in good health and CMV-seronegative.

The chain links TRBV6-5 to TRBJ2-2; weak D call: TRBD2 (5 bases). CDR3 length equals 12 residues. V lost 5 bases to trimming and J lost 9 bases, with 10 bases between them. Germline values: CDR1 MNHEY, CDR2 SVGAGI. The CDR3 loop is CASSRTSRELFF. DNA of the CDR3: TGTGCCAGCAGTCGGACTTCCCGGGAGCTGTTTTTT.

Written as DNA, the CDR3 is TGTGCCACCAGCAGAGCCGCGGGAAACACTGAAGCTTTCTTT. It translates to CATSRAAGNTEAFF. The chain employs TRBV15 and TRBJ1-1; D unclear. Germline V gives CDR1 LNHNV, CDR2 YYDKDF (reference sequence). This CDR3 region has 14 residues. Deletions cut 1 base from V and 2 bases from J, with 8 bases between. The full variable domain, with the rest looked up from reference TRBV15 and TRBJ1-1, is DAMVIQNPRYQVTQFGKPVTLSCSQTLNHNVMYWYQQKSSQAPKLLFHYYDKDFNNEADTPDNFQSRRPNTSFCFLDIRSPGLGDTAMYLCATSRAAGNTEAFFGQGTRLTVV.

The J gene is TRBJ2-5, the V gene TRBV9; 7 positions agree with TRBD1. Trimming at V came to 3 bases and at J to 4 bases, leaving 12 bases not matched to a gene. Germline assignment: CDR1 SGDLS and CDR2 YYNGEE. This CDR3 comprises 16 residues. The CDR3: CASSARQGPFSETQYF. DNA for the CDR3: TGTGCCAGCAGCGCGAGACAGGGACCGTTCTCAGAGACCCAGTACTTC.

The chain recombines TRBV2 with TRBJ2-7; 9 bases match TRBD2. Germline loops: CDR1 SNHLY, CDR2 FYNNEI. CDR3 length: 14 residues. J gave up 5 bases and V 7 bases, and 9 bases lay outside the gene matches. The CDR3 is CASTTVAGVNEQYF. The CDR3 nucleotides are TGTGCCAGCACCACGGTAGCGGGGGTCAACGAGCAGTACTTC.

This chain joins TRBV5-1 and TRBJ1-1; 7 positions match TRBD1. After removal of 2 bases from V and 4 bases from J, the junction contained 2 bases not matched to a gene. The CDR3 is 13 residues long. In germline, CDR1 is SGHRS, CDR2 YFSETQ. In DNA form, the CDR3 reads TGCGCCAGCAGCTTTTCAGGGGGCACTGAAGCTTTCTTT. Protein: CASSFSGGTEAFF.

The gene calls are TRBV5-1 and TRBJ2-4; 9 bases are a match to TRBD1. The germline V gene encodes CDR1 SGHRS and CDR2 YFSETQ. Unmatched junction bases numbered 1, after V lost 1 base and J lost 2 bases. The CDR3 runs to 15 residues. The CDR3 bases are TGCGCCAGCAGCTTGACAGGGGGCTCCAAAAACATTCAGTACTTC. Its translation is CASSLTGGSKNIQYF. The full variable domain, in which reference TRBV5-1 and TRBJ2-4 provide the parts outside the CDR3, is KAGVTQTPRYLIKTRGQQVTLSCSPISGHRSVSWYQQTPGQGLQFLFEYFSETQRNKGNFPGRFSGRQFSNSRSEMNVSTLELGDSALYLCASSLTGGSKNIQYFGAGTRLSVL.

The chain carries TRBV4-2 and TRBJ2-5; 11 bases fit TRBD2. The ends lost 3 bases at V and 4 bases at J; junction bases unmatched: 10. This CDR3 spans 17 amino acids. Germline CDR1 LGHNA, CDR2 YNFKEQ. The DNA for the CDR3 is TGTGCCAGCAGCCATCCCCGGGGTAGCGGGGGGGTAGAGACCCAGTACTTC. Protein sequence: CASSHPRGSGGVETQYF.

The V and J genes are TRBV28 and TRBJ1-3, with D possibly matching TRBD1 (6 bases). Germline assignment: CDR1 MDHEN and CDR2 SYDVKM. V was shortened by 4 bases and J by 0 bases, with 13 bases between the two germline ends. The length of the CDR3 is 16 residues. Written as DNA, the CDR3 is TGTGCCAGCAGTTCACCACAGGGCTTCTCTGGAAACACCATATATTTT. Protein product: CASSSPQGFSGNTIYF. The full variable domain, completed using reference TRBV28 and TRBJ1-3, is DVKVTQSSRYLVKRTGEKVFLECVQDMDHENMFWYRQDPGLGLRLIYFSYDVKMKEKGDIPEGYSVSREKKERFSLILESASTNQTSMYLCASSSPQGFSGNTIYFGEGSWLTVV.

The J gene is TRBJ2-1, the V gene TRBV6-1; 11 positions match TRBD2. Trimming cost V 3 bases and J 7 bases; bases outside gene matches: 5. Germline assignment: CDR1 MNHNS and CDR2 SASEGT. CDR3 length equals 15 residues. This CDR3 is CASSDGSGRVNEQFF. The CDR3 DNA reads as TGTGCCAGCAGTGATGGTAGCGGGAGGGTGAATGAGCAGTTCTTC.

V gene TRBV6-1 combines with J gene TRBJ2-7; 10 nucleotides align to TRBD1. J lost 2 bases, V lost 7 bases, and 8 bases had no gene match. The CDR3 extends over 15 amino acids. The germline CDR1 and CDR2 sequences are MNHNS and SASEGT. The CDR3 reads CASNIDRGLPYEQYF. CDR3 nucleotide sequence: TGTGCCAGCAACATAGACAGGGGGCTGCCCTACGAGCAGTACTTC.

The rearrangement links TRBV14 to TRBJ2-1; 12 nucleotides align to TRBD2. This CDR3 comprises 20 residues. V lost 4 bases to trimming and J lost 5 bases; unmatched junction nucleotides: 18. Germline CDR1 and CDR2: SGHDN and FVKESK. This CDR3 is CASSLERPSSGGASHNEQFF. The CDR3, as DNA: TGTGCCAGCAGCCTAGAAAGACCGTCTAGCGGGGGGGCCTCACACAATGAGCAGTTCTTC.

The rearrangement links TRBV19 to TRBJ1-1; TRBD1 agrees at 9 bases. V was pared by 6 bases and J by 5 bases, with 7 bases of the junction left unmatched. Germline V lookup: CDR1 LNHDA, CDR2 SQIVND (reference sequence). This CDR3 is 14 amino acids long. CDR3 loop: CASRVTGGWTEAFF. The CDR3 DNA follows: TGTGCCAGTAGAGTAACAGGGGGCTGGACTGAAGCTTTCTTT.

The gene calls are TRBV27 and TRBJ2-1, with D tentatively TRBD2 (7 bases). This CDR3 comprises 14 residues. Deletions cut 4 bases from V and 7 bases from J, with 14 bases between. Germline assignment: CDR1 MNHEY and CDR2 SMNVEV (reference sequence). CDR3 protein: CASSYRGGPNEQFF. In DNA form, the CDR3 reads TGTGCCAGCAGTTATAGGGGGGGCCCGAATGAGCAGTTCTTC.

CDR3 residues: CASSLGQGAEQFF. CDR3 DNA: TGTGCCAGCAGCTTAGGACAGGGGGCTGAGCAGTTCTTC. This sequence joins TRBV7-3 and TRBJ2-1, with TRBD1 matching over 11 bases. The CDR3 has 13 amino acids. Germline values: CDR1 SGHTA, CDR2 FQGTGA. J gave up 9 bases and V 2 bases, and 0 bases lay outside the gene matches.

Concerning this clone itself: The same CDR3 can be traced to other DNA sequences in this sample. The chain carries TRBV4-2 and TRBJ1-2; no clear D. Looked up from germline, CDR1 is LGHNA and CDR2 is YNFKEQ. Trimming took off 8 bases at V and 2 bases at J, with 9 bases between the two ends. The CDR3 consists of 12 residues. CDR3 sequence reads: CASGTENYGYTF. Written as DNA, the CDR3 is TGTGCCAGCGGAACAGAGAACTATGGCTACACCTTC.

This sequence joins TRBV7-2 and TRBJ1-6; 9 nucleotides align to TRBD1. This CDR3 spans 15 amino acids. J gave up 8 bases and V 2 bases, and 4 bases lay outside the gene matches. Germline CDR1 reads SGHTA; CDR2 reads FQGNSA. The CDR3 spells CASSLTDRGDSPLHF. Here the CDR3 DNA reads TGTGCCAGCAGCTTAACGGACAGGGGTGATTCACCCCTCCACTTT.

The rearrangement links TRBV7-2 to TRBJ2-3; 7 bases are shared with TRBD2. There are 15 residues in the CDR3. CDR1 is SGHTA and CDR2 is FQGNSA in the germline V gene. After removal of 5 bases from V and 3 bases from J, the junction contained 8 bases not matched to a gene. CDR3 protein: CASSLMAGATDTQYF. The CDR3 coding sequence is TGTGCCAGCAGCCTTATGGCGGGAGCAACAGATACGCAGTATTTT. The full variable domain, its missing parts supplied by reference TRBV7-2 and TRBJ2-3, is GAGVSQSPSNKVTEKGKDVELRCDPISGHTALYWYRQSLGQGLEFLIYFQGNSAPDKSGLPSDRFSAERTGGSVSTLTIQRTQQEDSAVYLCASSLMAGATDTQYFGPGTRLTVL.

The gene calls are TRBV7-9 and TRBJ2-7; 7 nucleotides line up with TRBD1. CDR1 is SEHNR, CDR2 FQNEAQ, per germline (reference sequence). Trimming took 7 bases from V and 2 from J; bases not matched to a gene: 8. The CDR3 spans 14 residues. The CDR3 DNA sequence: TGTGCCAGCACAACAGGGGCCCAAACCTACGAGCAGTACTTC. Residues: CASTTGAQTYEQYF.

The CDR3 sequence is CASSLGLLEAGEQFF. The CDR3 DNA is TGTGCCAGCAGTTTAGGGCTTCTAGAGGCGGGCGAGCAGTTCTTC. The V and J genes are TRBV28 and TRBJ2-1; D possibly corresponds to TRBD2 (5 bases). The V and J ends lost 2 bases and 10 bases respectively, with 18 bases between them. The germline V gene encodes CDR1 MDHEN and CDR2 SYDVKM. The length of the CDR3 is 15 residues.

About this clone: At the DNA level, this CDR3 is encoded by other sequences in the same sample as well. The chain joins TRBV19 to TRBJ2-3; 12 nucleotides match TRBD2. Germline lookup yields CDR1 LNHDA and CDR2 SQIVND (reference sequence). Losses at the gene ends were 4 bases for V and 2 bases for J; bases not matched to a gene: 4. The CDR3 totals 16 residues. The CDR3 protein is CASSTGLAGFTDTQYF. The CDR3 DNA reads as TGTGCCAGTAGTACTGGACTAGCGGGATTCACAGATACGCAGTATTTT.

The CDR3 nucleotides are TGCGCCAGCAGCTTGGCCAGGGGAGGGACAGATACGCAGTATTTT. The encoded protein is CASSLARGGTDTQYF. The J gene is TRBJ2-3, the V gene TRBV5-1; maybe TRBD2 (7 bases). The CDR3 has 15 amino acids. The V end was cut by 0 bases, the J end by 3 bases, with 11 bases between. Per the germline V gene, CDR1 is SGHRS and CDR2 is YFSETQ.

The J gene is TRBJ2-3, the V gene TRBV1; the table's TRBD2 call for D was not verified on the DNA. TRBV1 is a known pseudogene. There are 18 residues in the CDR3. The CDR3 region has the DNA TGCACCAGCAGCCAAGATGGGGAGCGGGAGGAGCGCACAGATACGCAGTATTTT. Its protein is CTSSQDGEREERTDTQYF.

The chain couples TRBV28 to TRBJ2-5; D is perhaps TRBD2 (6 bases). V lost 3 bases and J lost 0, with 8 bases in between. This CDR3 is built from 14 residues. Germline V gene sequence: CDR1 MDHEN, CDR2 SYDVKM. The CDR3 reads CASSFLADQETQYF. Here the CDR3 DNA reads TGTGCCAGCAGTTTCTTAGCGGACCAAGAGACCCAGTACTTC.

This chain joins TRBV7-2 and TRBJ1-5, with no clear D. V shed 5 bases and J shed 3 bases, with 11 bases lying between them. Germline values: CDR1 SGHTA, CDR2 FQGNSA. There are 14 residues in the CDR3. This chain's CDR3 is CASSPPGFNQPQHF. DNA for the CDR3: TGTGCCAGCAGCCCGCCGGGATTCAATCAGCCCCAGCATTTT.

The genes are TRBV19 and TRBJ2-6; TRBD1 agrees at 12 bases. V lost 10 bases and J lost 4; bases outside the gene matches: 11. The germline CDR1 and CDR2 sequences are LNHDA and SQIVND (reference sequence). The CDR3 is made up of 17 amino acids. CDR3 in DNA: TGTGCCACAGTAAGGGGACAGGGGGCATCCGGGGCCAACGTCCTGACTTTC. This encodes CATVRGQGASGANVLTF. The full variable domain, rest sourced from reference TRBV19 and TRBJ2-6, is DGGITQSPKYLFRKEGQNVTLSCEQNLNHDAMYWYRQDPGQGLRLIYYSQIVNDFQKGDIAEGYSVSREKKESFPLTVTSAQKNPTAFYLCATVRGQGASGANVLTFGAGSRLTVL.

This chain joins TRBV5-4 and TRBJ2-7, with D tentatively TRBD2 (5 bases). The V gene lost 7 bases and the J gene lost 3 bases, with 23 bases spanning the gap. The germline V gene encodes CDR1 SGHNT and CDR2 YYREEE (reference sequence). The CDR3 is made up of 16 amino acids. CDR3 in amino acids: CASAAEPLGILYEQYF. CDR3 sequence (DNA): TGTGCCAGCGCCGCCGAGCCGCTCGGGATACTCTACGAGCAGTACTTC.

V is TRBV9 and J is TRBJ2-3; 7 bases fit TRBD2. CDR1 is SGDLS, CDR2 YYNGEE, per germline. V was pared by 4 bases and J by 5 bases, with 13 bases of the junction left unmatched. This CDR3 has 16 residues. The chain's CDR3 is CASSTGLDGFGDTQYF. CDR3 nucleotides: TGTGCCAGCAGCACTGGACTAGACGGGTTTGGAGATACGCAGTATTTT.

This rearrangement joins TRBV9 to TRBJ1-5; D remains unclear. The CDR3 contains 15 residues. V dropped 0 bases and J dropped 1 base, with 8 bases sitting between them. Germline CDR1 and CDR2: SGDLS and YYNGEE. The CDR3, as DNA: TGTGCCAGCAGCGTAGGTGGCAAAAGCAATCAGCCCCAGCATTTT. Its translation is CASSVGGKSNQPQHF.

The chain carries TRBV28 and TRBJ2-1, with TRBD2 as a possible D gene (5 bases). Germline V gene data show CDR1 as MDHEN and CDR2 as SYDVKM. Trimming left V 6 bases short and J 0 bases short, with 12 bases between. CDR3 length: 15 amino acids. Here the CDR3 DNA reads TGTGCCAGCAGCCAAGCGGATAGCTCCTACAATGAGCAGTTCTTC. It codes for CASSQADSSYNEQFF.

The V call is TRBV19, the J call TRBJ2-1; 15 nucleotides align to TRBD2. The CDR3 loop spans 15 amino acids. Germline CDR1 and CDR2: LNHDA and SQIVND (reference sequence). Germline trimming cut 6 bases from V and 7 bases from J; bases unmatched to any gene: 4. The CDR3 sequence: CASRKGLAGGNEQFF. For the CDR3, the DNA is TGTGCCAGTAGGAAGGGACTAGCGGGGGGAAATGAGCAGTTCTTC. Filled out from reference TRBV19 and TRBJ2-1, the complete variable domain reads DGGITQSPKYLFRKEGQNVTLSCEQNLNHDAMYWYRQDPGQGLRLIYYSQIVNDFQKGDIAEGYSVSREKKESFPLTVTSAQKNPTAFYLCASRKGLAGGNEQFFGPGTRLTVL.

The J gene is TRBJ1-2, the V gene TRBV4-1, with a possible D match to TRBD1 (6 bases). CDR3 size: 14 residues. Trimming stripped 0 bases from V and 7 bases from J, with 12 bases between. CDR1 is MGHRA and CDR2 is YSYEKL in the germline V gene. CDR3 nucleotide sequence: TGCGCCAGCAGCCAAGACACAGGGTCGGCTGGCTACACCTTC. Translated: CASSQDTGSAGYTF.